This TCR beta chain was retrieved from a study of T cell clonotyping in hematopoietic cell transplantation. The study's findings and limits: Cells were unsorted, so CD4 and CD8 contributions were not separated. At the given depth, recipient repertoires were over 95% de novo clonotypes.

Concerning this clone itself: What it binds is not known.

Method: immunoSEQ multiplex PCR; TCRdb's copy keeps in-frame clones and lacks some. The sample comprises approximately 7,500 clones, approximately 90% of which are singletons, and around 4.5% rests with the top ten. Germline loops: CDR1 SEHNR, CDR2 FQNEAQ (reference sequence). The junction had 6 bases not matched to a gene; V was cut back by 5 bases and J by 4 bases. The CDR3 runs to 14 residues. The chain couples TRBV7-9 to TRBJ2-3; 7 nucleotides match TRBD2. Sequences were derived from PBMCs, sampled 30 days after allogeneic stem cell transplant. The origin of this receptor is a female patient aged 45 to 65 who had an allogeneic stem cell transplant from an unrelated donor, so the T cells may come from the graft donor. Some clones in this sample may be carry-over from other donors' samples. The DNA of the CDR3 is TGTGCCAGCAGCACAAGCGGGGCGGCAGATACGCAGTATTTT. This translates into CASSTSGAADTQYF. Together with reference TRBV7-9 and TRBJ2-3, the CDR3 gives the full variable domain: DTGVSQNPRHKITKRGQNVTFRCDPISEHNRLYWYRQTLGQGPEFLTYFQNEAQLEKSRLLSDRFSAERPKGSFSTLEIQRTEQGDSAMYLCASSTSGAADTQYFGPGTRLTVL.